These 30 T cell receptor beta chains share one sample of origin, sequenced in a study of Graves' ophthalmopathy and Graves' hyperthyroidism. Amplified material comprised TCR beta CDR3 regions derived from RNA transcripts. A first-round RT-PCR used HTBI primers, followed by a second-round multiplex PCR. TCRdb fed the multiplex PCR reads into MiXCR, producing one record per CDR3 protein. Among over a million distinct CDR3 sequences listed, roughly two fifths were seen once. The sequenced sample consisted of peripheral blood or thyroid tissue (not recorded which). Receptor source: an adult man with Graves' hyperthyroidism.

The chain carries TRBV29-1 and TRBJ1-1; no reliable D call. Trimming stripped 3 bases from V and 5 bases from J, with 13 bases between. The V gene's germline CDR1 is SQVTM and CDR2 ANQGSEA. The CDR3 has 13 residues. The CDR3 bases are TGCAGCGTTGAGCAATCTGGGGTTACTGAAGCTTTCTTT. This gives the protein CSVEQSGVTEAFF.

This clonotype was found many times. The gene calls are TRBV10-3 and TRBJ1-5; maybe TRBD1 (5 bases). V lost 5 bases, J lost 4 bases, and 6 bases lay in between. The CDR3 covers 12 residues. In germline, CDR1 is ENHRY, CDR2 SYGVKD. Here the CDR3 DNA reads TGTGCCATCAGTCGGGGGAATCAGCCCCAGCATTTT. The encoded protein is CAISRGNQPQHF.

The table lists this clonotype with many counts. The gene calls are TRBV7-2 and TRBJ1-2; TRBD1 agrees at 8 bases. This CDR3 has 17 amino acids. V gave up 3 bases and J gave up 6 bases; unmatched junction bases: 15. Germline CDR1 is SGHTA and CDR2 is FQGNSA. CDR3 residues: CASSFPGQELFLDGYTF. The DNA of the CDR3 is TGTGCCAGCAGCTTTCCGGGACAGGAGCTGTTTTTGGATGGCTACACCTTC.

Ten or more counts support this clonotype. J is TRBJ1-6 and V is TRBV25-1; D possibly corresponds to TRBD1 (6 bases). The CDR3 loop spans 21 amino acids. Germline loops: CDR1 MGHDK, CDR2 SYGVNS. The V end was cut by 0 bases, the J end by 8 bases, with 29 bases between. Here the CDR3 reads CASSEYDFYVDSPIMDSPLHF. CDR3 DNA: TGTGCCAGCAGTGAATATGATTTTTATGTGGACAGCCCGATCATGGATTCACCCCTCCACTTT.

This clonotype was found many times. For the CDR3, the DNA is TGTGCCAGCAGCTTAACTGTCTCTGGAAACACCATATATTTT. It specifies CASSLTVSGNTIYF. The chain employs TRBV7-2 and TRBJ1-3; no clear D. Germline loops: CDR1 SGHTA, CDR2 FQGNSA. There are 14 residues in the CDR3. V lost 2 bases, J lost 0 bases, and 5 bases lay in between. Looking up the rest from reference TRBV7-2 and TRBJ1-3 gives the full variable domain: GAGVSQSPSNKVTEKGKDVELRCDPISGHTALYWYRQSLGQGLEFLIYFQGNSAPDKSGLPSDRFSAERTGGSVSTLTIQRTQQEDSAVYLCASSLTVSGNTIYFGEGSWLTVV.

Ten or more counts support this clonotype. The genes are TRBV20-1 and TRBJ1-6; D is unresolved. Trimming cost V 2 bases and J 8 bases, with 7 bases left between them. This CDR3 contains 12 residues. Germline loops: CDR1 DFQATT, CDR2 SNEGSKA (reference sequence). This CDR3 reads CSARYSDSPLHF. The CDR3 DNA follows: TGCAGTGCTAGATACTCGGATTCACCCCTCCACTTT.

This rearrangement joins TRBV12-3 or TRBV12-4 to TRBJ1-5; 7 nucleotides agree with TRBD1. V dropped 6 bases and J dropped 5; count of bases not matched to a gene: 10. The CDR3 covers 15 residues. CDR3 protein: CASRNETGPYQPQHF. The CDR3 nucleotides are TGTGCCAGCAGGAACGAGACAGGGCCATATCAGCCCCAGCATTTT.

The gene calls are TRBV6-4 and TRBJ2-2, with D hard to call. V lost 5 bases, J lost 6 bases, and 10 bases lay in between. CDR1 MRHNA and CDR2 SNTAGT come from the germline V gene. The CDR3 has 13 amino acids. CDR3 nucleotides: TGTGCCAGCAGTTACCGCGTTCCCGGGGAGCTGTTTTTT. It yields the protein CASSYRVPGELFF.

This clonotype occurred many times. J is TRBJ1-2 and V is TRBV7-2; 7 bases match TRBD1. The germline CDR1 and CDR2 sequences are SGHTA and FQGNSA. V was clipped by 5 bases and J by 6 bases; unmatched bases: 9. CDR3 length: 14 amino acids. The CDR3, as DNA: TGTGCCAGCAGCCGTTATACAGGGGAAGATGGCTACACCTTC. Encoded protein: CASSRYTGEDGYTF.

As DNA, the CDR3 is TGTGCCAGCAGCCAAACTCCCGGGACAGGCCATGAGCAGTTCTTC. This gives the protein CASSQTPGTGHEQFF. V and J are TRBV7-2 and TRBJ2-5; 8 bases agree with TRBD1. The DNA end is more similar to TRBJ2-1, so the J call may be wrong. The CDR3 extends over 15 amino acids. Germline assignment: CDR1 SGHTA and CDR2 FQGNSA.

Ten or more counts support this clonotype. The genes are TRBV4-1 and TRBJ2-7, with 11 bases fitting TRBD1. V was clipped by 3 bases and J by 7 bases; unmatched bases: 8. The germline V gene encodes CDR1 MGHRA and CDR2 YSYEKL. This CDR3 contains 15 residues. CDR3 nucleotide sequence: TGCGCCAGCAGCCACCTCGGACAGGGGGCAGGAGAGCAGTACTTC. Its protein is CASSHLGQGAGEQYF.

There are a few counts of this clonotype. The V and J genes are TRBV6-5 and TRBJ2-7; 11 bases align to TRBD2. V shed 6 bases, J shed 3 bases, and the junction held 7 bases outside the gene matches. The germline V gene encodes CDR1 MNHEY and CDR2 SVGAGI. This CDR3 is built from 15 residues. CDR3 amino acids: CASSPLAGGLYEQYF. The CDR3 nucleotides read TGTGCCAGCAGCCCGCTAGCGGGGGGACTCTACGAGCAGTACTTC.

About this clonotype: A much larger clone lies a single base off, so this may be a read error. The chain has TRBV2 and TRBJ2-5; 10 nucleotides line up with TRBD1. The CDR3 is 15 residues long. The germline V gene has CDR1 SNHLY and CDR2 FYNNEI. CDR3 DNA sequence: TGTGCCAGCAGTGGGGACAGGGGAAACCAAGAGGCCCAGTACTTC. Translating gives CASSGDRGNQEAQYF.

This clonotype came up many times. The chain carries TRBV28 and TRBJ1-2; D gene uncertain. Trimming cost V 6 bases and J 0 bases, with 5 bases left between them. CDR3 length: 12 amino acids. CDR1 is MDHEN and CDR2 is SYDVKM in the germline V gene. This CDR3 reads CASSGPNYGYTF. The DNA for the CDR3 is TGTGCCAGCAGCGGACCTAACTATGGCTACACCTTC.

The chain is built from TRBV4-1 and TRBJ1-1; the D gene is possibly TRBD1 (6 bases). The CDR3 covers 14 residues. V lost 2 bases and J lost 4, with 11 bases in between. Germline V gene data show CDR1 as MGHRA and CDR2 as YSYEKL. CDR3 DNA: TGCGCCAGCAGCCAATCGACAGGCGTCACTGAAGCTTTCTTT. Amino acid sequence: CASSQSTGVTEAFF.

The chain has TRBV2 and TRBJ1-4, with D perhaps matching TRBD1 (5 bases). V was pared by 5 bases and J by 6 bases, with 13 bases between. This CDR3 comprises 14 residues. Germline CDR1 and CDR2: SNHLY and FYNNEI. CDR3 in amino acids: CASSSRGRDEKLFF. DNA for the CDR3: TGTGCCAGCAGTTCGAGGGGCCGAGATGAAAAACTGTTTTTT.

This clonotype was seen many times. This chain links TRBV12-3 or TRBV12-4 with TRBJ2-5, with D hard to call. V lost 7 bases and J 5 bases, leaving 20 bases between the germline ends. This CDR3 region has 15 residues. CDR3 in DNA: TGTGCCAGCAATTTGTGGAACAGCCGTGTCGAGACCCAGTACTTC. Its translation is CASNLWNSRVETQYF.

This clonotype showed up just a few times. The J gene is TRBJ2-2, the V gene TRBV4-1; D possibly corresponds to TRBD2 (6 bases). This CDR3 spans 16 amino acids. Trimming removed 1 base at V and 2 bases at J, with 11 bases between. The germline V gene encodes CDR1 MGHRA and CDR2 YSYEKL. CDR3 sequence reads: CASSQGDWTNTGELFF. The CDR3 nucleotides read TGCGCCAGCAGCCAAGGGGACTGGACTAACACCGGGGAGCTGTTTTTT.

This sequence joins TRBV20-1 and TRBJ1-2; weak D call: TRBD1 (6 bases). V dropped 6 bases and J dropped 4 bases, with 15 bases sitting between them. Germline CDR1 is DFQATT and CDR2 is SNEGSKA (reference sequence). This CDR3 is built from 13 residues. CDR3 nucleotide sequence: TGCAGTGCAAGGGCAGGGGTCGTCTATGGCTACACCTTC. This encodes CSARAGVVYGYTF.

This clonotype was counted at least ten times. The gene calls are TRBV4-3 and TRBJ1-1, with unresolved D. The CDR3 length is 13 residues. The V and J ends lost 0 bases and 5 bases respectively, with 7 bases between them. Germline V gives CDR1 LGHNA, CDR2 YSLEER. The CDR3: CASSQDSGTEAFF. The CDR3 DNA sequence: TGCGCCAGCAGCCAAGATTCCGGGACTGAAGCTTTCTTT.

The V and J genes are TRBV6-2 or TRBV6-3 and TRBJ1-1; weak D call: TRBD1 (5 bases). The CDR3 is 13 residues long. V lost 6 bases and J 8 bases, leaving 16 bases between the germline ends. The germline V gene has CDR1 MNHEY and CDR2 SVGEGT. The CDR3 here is CASSKTARVEAFF. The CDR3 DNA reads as TGTGCCAGCAGCAAGACAGCGAGGGTGGAAGCTTTCTTT.

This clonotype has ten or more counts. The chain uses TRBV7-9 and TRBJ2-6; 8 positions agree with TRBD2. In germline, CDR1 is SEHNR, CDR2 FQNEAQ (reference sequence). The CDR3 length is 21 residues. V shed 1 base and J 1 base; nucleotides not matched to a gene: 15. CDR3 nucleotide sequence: TGTGCCAGCAGCTTAGGGTTGGGTTGGCTAGCGGGCTGGTCTGGGGCCAACGTCCTGACTTTC. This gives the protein CASSLGLGWLAGWSGANVLTF. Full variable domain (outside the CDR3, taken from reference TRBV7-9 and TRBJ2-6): DTGVSQNPRHKITKRGQNVTFRCDPISEHNRLYWYRQTLGQGPEFLTYFQNEAQLEKSRLLSDRFSAERPKGSFSTLEIQRTEQGDSAMYLCASSLGLGWLAGWSGANVLTFGAGSRLTVL.

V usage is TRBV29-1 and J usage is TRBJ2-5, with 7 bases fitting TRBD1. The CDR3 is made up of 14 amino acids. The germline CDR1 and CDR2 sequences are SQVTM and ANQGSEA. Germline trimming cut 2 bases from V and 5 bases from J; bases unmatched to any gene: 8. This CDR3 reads CSVEPGQTGETQYF. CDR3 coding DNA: TGCAGCGTTGAACCGGGACAGACCGGGGAGACCCAGTACTTC. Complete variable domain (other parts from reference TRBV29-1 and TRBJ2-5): SAVISQKPSRDICQRGTSLTIQCQVDSQVTMMFWYRQQPGQSLTLIATANQGSEATYESGFVIDKFPISRPNLTFSTLTVSNMSPEDSSIYLCSVEPGQTGETQYFGPGTRLLVL.

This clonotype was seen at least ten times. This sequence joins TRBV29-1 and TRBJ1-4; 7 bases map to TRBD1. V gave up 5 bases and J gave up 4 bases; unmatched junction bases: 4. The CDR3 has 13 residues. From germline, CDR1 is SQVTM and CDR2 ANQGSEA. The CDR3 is CSVRSGGNEKLFF. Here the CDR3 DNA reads TGCAGCGTTCGATCAGGGGGTAATGAAAAACTGTTTTTT.

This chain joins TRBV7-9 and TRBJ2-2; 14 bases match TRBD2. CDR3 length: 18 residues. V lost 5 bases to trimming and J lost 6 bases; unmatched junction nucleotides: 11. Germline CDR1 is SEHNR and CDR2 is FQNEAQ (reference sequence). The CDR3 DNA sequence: TGTGCCAGCAGCCCGAGGGGGACTAGCGGGAGAAAGGCCGGGGAGCTGTTTTTT. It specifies CASSPRGTSGRKAGELFF.

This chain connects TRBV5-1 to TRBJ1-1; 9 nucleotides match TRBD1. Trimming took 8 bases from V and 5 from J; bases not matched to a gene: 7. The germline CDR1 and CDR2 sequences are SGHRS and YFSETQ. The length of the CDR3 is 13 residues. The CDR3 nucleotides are TGCGCCAGTCAGGGACAGGGTGGTACTGAAGCTTTCTTT. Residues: CASQGQGGTEAFF. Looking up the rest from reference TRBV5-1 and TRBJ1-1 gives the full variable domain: KAGVTQTPRYLIKTRGQQVTLSCSPISGHRSVSWYQQTPGQGLQFLFEYFSETQRNKGNFPGRFSGRQFSNSRSEMNVSTLELGDSALYLCASQGQGGTEAFFGQGTRLTVV.

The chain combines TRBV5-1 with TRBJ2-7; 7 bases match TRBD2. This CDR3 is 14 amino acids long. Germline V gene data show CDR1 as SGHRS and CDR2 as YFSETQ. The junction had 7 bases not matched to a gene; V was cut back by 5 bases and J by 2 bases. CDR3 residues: CASSLMGTTYEQYF. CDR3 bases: TGCGCCAGCAGTTTGATGGGGACTACCTACGAGCAGTACTTC.

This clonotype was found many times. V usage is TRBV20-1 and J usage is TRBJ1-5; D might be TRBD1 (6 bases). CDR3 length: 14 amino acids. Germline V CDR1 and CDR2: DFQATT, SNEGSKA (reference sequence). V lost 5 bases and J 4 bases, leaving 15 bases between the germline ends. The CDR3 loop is CSAGGGQPNQPQHF. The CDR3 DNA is TGCAGTGCTGGAGGGGGGCAGCCTAATCAGCCCCAGCATTTT.

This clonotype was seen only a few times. Here the CDR3 reads CASSLSGGLGGNQPQHF. As DNA, the CDR3 is TGTGCCAGCAGTTTATCGGGGGGCTTGGGTGGCAATCAGCCCCAGCATTTT. The chain recombines TRBV28 with TRBJ1-5; maybe TRBD1 (6 bases). Germline-derived CDR1 and CDR2 are MDHEN and SYDVKM. This CDR3 has 17 amino acids. Trimming stripped 1 base from V and 2 bases from J, with 15 bases between.

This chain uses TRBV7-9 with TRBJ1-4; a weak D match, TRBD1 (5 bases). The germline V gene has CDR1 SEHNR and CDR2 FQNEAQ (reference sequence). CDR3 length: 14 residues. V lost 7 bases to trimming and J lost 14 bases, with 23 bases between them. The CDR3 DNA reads TGTGCCAGCACCCTCGCCACGGGGCCAGTGATGCTGTTTTTT. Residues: CASTLATGPVMLFF.